The rows below give T cell receptor beta chains drawn from one sample of a study of T cell repertoires in cytomegalovirus infection. A single record per CDR3 protein comes from TCRdb applying MiXCR to the reads. The data hold 630,000 or so distinct CDR3 sequences, with about 24% observed a single time. The source material was CD8+ T cells from PBMCs. These receptors were obtained from a human donor in good health (CMV status not recorded). Some clones in this sample may be carry-over from other donors' samples. CDR3s leave out the opening cysteine and the closing phenylalanine or tryptophan. Clone size is not always given. Where it is, it says once, few, many or a class for expanded clones.

clone size: many; V gene: TRBV7-2; CDR3 protein: ASSQGPNEQF
clone size: .; V gene: TRBV4-3; CDR3 protein: ASSQDRDETQY
clone size: .; V gene: TRBV18; CDR3 protein: ASSPLRTGRDEQF
clone size: many; V gene: TRBV7-9; CDR3 protein: ASSSTGDDGYT
clone size: .; V gene: TRBV18; CDR3 protein: ASSPSSGGADTQY
clone size: few; V gene: TRBV12-3/TRBV12-4; CDR3 protein: ASSLPTVRGTDTQY
clone size: few; V gene: TRBV28; CDR3 protein: ASFPTGQETQY
clone size: .; V gene: TRBV5-1; CDR3 protein: ASSVYRGGTEAF
clone size: .; V gene: TRBV28; CDR3 protein: ASSRGLAGVYNEQF
clone size: .; V gene: TRBV7-9; CDR3 protein: ASSPGTDYT
clone size: many; V gene: TRBV7-8; CDR3 protein: ASTGTISYEQY
clone size: few; V gene: TRBV18; CDR3 protein: ASSPRGYDTGELF
clone size: few; V gene: TRBV6-1; CDR3 protein: ASSEQGAYLSFNEQF
clone size: .; V gene: TRBV5-5; CDR3 protein: ASTPSTGPGWQF
clone size: many; V gene: TRBV7-8; CDR3 protein: ASSRQYFRENEQY
clone size: many; V gene: TRBV14; CDR3 protein: ASSQDMRGIHNEQF
clone size: few; V gene: TRBV10-3; CDR3 protein: AISGKSYEKLF
clone size: .; V gene: TRBV7-4; CDR3 protein: ASSSPKGRTQY
clone size: many; V gene: TRBV7-2; CDR3 protein: ASSRRDFSPGELF
clone size: .; V gene: TRBV6-5; CDR3 protein: ASSYSTRGQETQY
clone size: .; V gene: TRBV28; CDR3 protein: ASRDRPKGYT
clone size: once; V gene: TRBV19; CDR3 protein: ASSIVVGGTGYNQPQH
clone size: .; V gene: TRBV4-1; CDR3 protein: ASSQRTGMNTVAF
clone size: few; V gene: TRBV4-2; CDR3 protein: ASSQLQGAPGNTIY
clone size: .; V gene: TRBV5-1; CDR3 protein: ASSLLTPDTQY
clone size: few; V gene: TRBV15; CDR3 protein: ATSRDNGILQETQY
clone size: .; V gene: TRBV20-1; CDR3 protein: SARDGGLAVYNEQF
clone size: many; V gene: TRBV7-2; CDR3 protein: ASSLNRGSYYEQY
clone size: many; V gene: TRBV6-6; CDR3 protein: ACYRVTEAF
clone size: many; V gene: TRBV7-9; CDR3 protein: ASSLGVEQY
clone size: .; V gene: TRBV6-2/TRBV6-3; CDR3 protein: ASSPRTAAAYNSPLH
clone size: many; V gene: TRBV5-6; CDR3 protein: ASSVGRSNQPQH
clone size: .; V gene: TRBV28; CDR3 protein: ASSKSGRGETQY
clone size: .; V gene: TRBV4-3; CDR3 protein: ASSQDTRKGSKTQY
clone size: .; V gene: TRBV7-6; CDR3 protein: ASSSRLAGERETQY
clone size: many; V gene: TRBV7-9; CDR3 protein: ASRPRQGRDKETQY
clone size: .; V gene: TRBV29-1; CDR3 protein: SVPLKYDYGYT
clone size: .; V gene: TRBV25-1; CDR3 protein: ASSEFRGEQY
clone size: few; V gene: TRBV12-3/TRBV12-4; CDR3 protein: ASSFSANTGELF
clone size: .; V gene: TRBV29-1; CDR3 protein: SVAGVPNYGYT
clone size: .; V gene: TRBV24-1; CDR3 protein: ATSDSQHGVETQY
clone size: .; V gene: TRBV5-1; CDR3 protein: ASTLRTSGSSTDTQY
clone size: .; V gene: TRBV6-2/TRBV6-3; CDR3 protein: ASSYSLAGGSNTGELF
clone size: many; V gene: TRBV6-1; CDR3 protein: ASSRLAGANTDTQY
clone size: many; V gene: TRBV7-9; CDR3 protein: ASSSWTGVETQY
clone size: few; V gene: TRBV7-9; CDR3 protein: ASSLGGSPGGTEAF
clone size: many; V gene: TRBV7-8; CDR3 protein: ASSFYRGSGNEQF
clone size: many; V gene: TRBV20-1; CDR3 protein: SAREEGRGDYNEQF
clone size: few; V gene: TRBV29-1; CDR3 protein: SEGRVYNEQF
clone size: many; V gene: TRBV7-6; CDR3 protein: ASSSTSGGASYNEQF
clone size: .; V gene: TRBV19; CDR3 protein: ASSIDQSSYEQY
clone size: few; V gene: TRBV5-1; CDR3 protein: ASSLSNNYGYT
clone size: .; V gene: TRBV7-6; CDR3 protein: ASSFRGLETQY